These 2 T cell receptor beta chains share one sample of origin, sequenced in a study of CD8 T cells in Susac syndrome. With random hexamers, reverse transcription was performed on about 0.5 to 1 ug of RNA. TCRdb processed the immunoSEQ multiplex PCR reads anew with MiXCR; each CDR3 protein has one entry. The data contain some 200,000 distinct CDR3 sequences, 90% to 96% of them singletons. What was sequenced was CD4+ T cells from PBMCs. These receptors all stem from a human donor with Susac syndrome.

CDR3 region: CASSTGPDPTGNTIYF. The CDR3, as DNA: TGCGCCAGCAGCACCGGACCGGACCCCACTGGAAACACCATATATTTT. This chain joins TRBV5-1 and TRBJ1-3; D is ambiguous. The CDR3 is 16 residues long. CDR1 and CDR2 from the germline V gene are SGHRS and YFSETQ. V was clipped by 4 bases and J by 2 bases, with 16 bases between them.

V is TRBV30 and J is TRBJ1-1, with unresolved D. The germline V gene encodes CDR1 GTSNPN and CDR2 SVGIG (reference sequence). There are 13 residues in the CDR3. V lost 2 bases and J lost 1, with 8 bases in between. The CDR3 region has the DNA TGTGCCTGGAGTTCGTCTTCGAACACTGAAGCTTTCTTT. Translation gives CAWSSSSNTEAFF.